A single sample gave rise to the 28 T cell receptor beta chains below, sequenced in a study of post-analysis software for immune sequencing data. Study-level results: When patients were compared with controls, a handful of TRBV segments were more frequent, TRBV5-6, TRBV5-1 and TRBV20-1 among them.

The TCR beta cDNA libraries contained unique molecular identifiers. TCRdb analysed the PCR reads with MiXCR anew, one entry per CDR3 protein. The data hold 650,000 to 850,000 distinct CDR3 sequences, with about 43% observed a single time. These receptors have no identified antigens. The sample taken for sequencing was blood. Receptor source: a girl aged 5-17 years with multiple sclerosis.

This chain uses TRBV12-3 or TRBV12-4 with TRBJ1-6, with a tentative D call TRBD1 (6 bases). The CDR3 runs 15 residues. V lost 4 bases and J lost 8, with 15 bases in between. The CDR3 loop reads CASSSNRTVYSPLHF. In DNA, the CDR3 is TGTGCCAGCAGTTCCAACCGGACAGTTTATTCACCCCTCCACTTT.

This CDR3 reads CASSLGLAVINEQFF. Here the CDR3 DNA reads TGTGCCAGCAGCTTAGGACTAGCCGTGATAAATGAGCAGTTCTTC. The chain combines TRBV7-9 with TRBJ2-1, with 7 bases that match TRBD2. The CDR3 is 15 amino acids. CDR1 is SEHNR and CDR2 is FQNEAQ in the germline V gene (reference sequence). V lost 1 base and J lost 7; bases outside the gene matches: 7.

The chain has TRBV30 and TRBJ1-2, with D uncertain. Germline V gives CDR1 GTSNPN, CDR2 SVGIG (reference sequence). The ends were cut back, 0 bases at V and 8 bases at J, with 10 bases in the middle. This CDR3 region has 12 residues. The CDR3 loop is CAWSVNDGGYTF. The CDR3, as DNA: TGTGCCTGGAGTGTAAACGATGGGGGCTACACCTTC.

This clonotype has just a few counts. The chain recombines TRBV9 with TRBJ1-1, with D possibly being TRBD1 (5 bases). Trimming removed 4 bases from V and 5 bases from J, with 15 bases in between. Germline V gives CDR1 SGDLS, CDR2 YYNGEE. This CDR3 has 14 residues. The CDR3 sequence: CASSRGPLGTEAFF. CDR3 bases: TGTGCCAGCAGCCGGGGCCCCCTGGGGACTGAAGCTTTCTTT.

The rearrangement joins TRBV6-2 or TRBV6-3 to TRBJ2-5, with 8 positions matching TRBD1. Germline CDR1 and CDR2: MNHEY and SVGEGT. The CDR3 consists of 15 residues. Unmatched junction bases numbered 9, after V lost 5 bases and J lost 4 bases. CDR3 residues: CASSPGQGRAETQYF. As DNA, the CDR3 is TGTGCCAGCAGTCCCGGACAGGGAAGAGCAGAGACCCAGTACTTC.

The chain is built from TRBV10-1 and TRBJ2-1; D call uncertain. The germline CDR1 and CDR2 sequences are WNHNN and SYGVQD (reference sequence). The CDR3 is made up of 15 amino acids. Trimming pared 3 bases from V and 0 bases from J, leaving 9 bases between. The CDR3 region is CASSEGGHSYNEQFF. The CDR3 DNA reads TGCGCCAGCAGTGAAGGCGGTCACTCCTACAATGAGCAGTTCTTC.

The rearrangement links TRBV12-3 or TRBV12-4 to TRBJ2-7, with a weak D call TRBD1 (5 bases). This CDR3 has 14 residues. Deletions cut 7 bases from V and 7 bases from J, with 20 bases between. The CDR3 region is CASNQRDRAGEQYF. In DNA form, the CDR3 reads TGTGCCAGCAATCAGAGAGACCGCGCAGGGGAGCAGTACTTC.

The V call is TRBV4-1, the J call TRBJ2-1; no firm D call. This CDR3 is built from 15 residues. Germline CDR1 reads MGHRA; CDR2 reads YSYEKL. Trimming pared 1 base from V and 6 bases from J, leaving 13 bases between. DNA of the CDR3: TGCGCCAGCAGCCAAGCTCGGATAGCTCCCAATGAGCAGTTCTTC. Translation: CASSQARIAPNEQFF.

This rearrangement joins TRBV10-3 to TRBJ2-7; D is possibly TRBD1 or TRBD2 (6 bases each). Germline CDR1 ENHRY, CDR2 SYGVKD. The CDR3 length is 14 residues. V gave up 7 bases and J gave up 2 bases, with 15 bases separating them. CDR3 in amino acids: CAINRGLVAYEQYF. As DNA, the CDR3 is TGTGCCATCAATCGGGGGCTGGTCGCCTACGAGCAGTACTTC.

The chain couples TRBV28 to TRBJ2-7, with TRBD2 matching over 7 bases. Trimming at V came to 6 bases and at J to 2 bases, leaving 7 bases not matched to a gene. This CDR3 contains 14 residues. Germline V lookup: CDR1 MDHEN, CDR2 SYDVKM. This CDR3 reads CASRGGVVPYEQYF. The CDR3 nucleotides are TGTGCCAGCAGGGGGGGGGTTGTACCCTACGAGCAGTACTTC.

This sequence joins TRBV3-1 and TRBJ2-1; TRBD2 matches at 7 bases. Per the germline V gene, CDR1 is LGHDT and CDR2 is YNNKEL (reference sequence). This CDR3 has 17 residues. V gave up 0 bases and J gave up 8 bases; unmatched junction bases: 13. CDR3 residues: CASSQDWGGLGIHEQFF. CDR3 coding DNA: TGTGCCAGCAGCCAAGATTGGGGTGGACTAGGGATTCATGAGCAGTTCTTC.

The chain is built from TRBV28 and TRBJ2-1; TRBD1 matches at 9 bases. V lost 1 base and J lost 3; bases outside the gene matches: 4. The CDR3 spans 16 residues. Germline-derived CDR1 and CDR2 are MDHEN and SYDVKM. The CDR3 sequence is CASSLLRDRVYNEQFF. The CDR3 DNA follows: TGTGCCAGCAGTTTATTAAGGGACAGGGTCTACAATGAGCAGTTCTTC.

This chain uses TRBV12-3 or TRBV12-4 with TRBJ1-1; 7 bases are shared with TRBD1. V was pared by 5 bases and J by 2 bases, with 11 bases of the junction left unmatched. This CDR3 spans 16 amino acids. The CDR3 nucleotides are TGTGCCAGCAGTCCCCGACAGGGTCTTGATAACACTGAAGCTTTCTTT. This translates into CASSPRQGLDNTEAFF.

V and J are TRBV20-1 and TRBJ2-7; D possibly corresponds to TRBD1 (7 bases). The germline gives CDR1 DFQATT, CDR2 SNEGSKA (reference sequence). The CDR3 extends over 14 amino acids. CDR3 protein: CRGPLRDSNYEQYF. Here the CDR3 DNA reads TGCAGGGGACCCCTGCGGGACAGCAACTACGAGCAGTACTTC.

This chain links TRBV7-2 with TRBJ1-5; 8 nucleotides line up with TRBD1. Trimming took 1 base from V and 2 from J; bases not matched to a gene: 4. The CDR3 covers 16 residues. Germline V gene lookup returns CDR1 SGHTA and CDR2 FQGNSA. In DNA form, the CDR3 reads TGTGCCAGCAGCTTAGGATCGGACAGGGGCAATCAGCCCCAGCATTTT. This sequence encodes CASSLGSDRGNQPQHF.

The chain has TRBV13 and TRBJ2-7; D call uncertain. TRBJ2-4 matches the DNA end more closely, so the J call is doubtful. This CDR3 has 15 amino acids. Germline V gene data show CDR1 as PRHDT and CDR2 as FYEKMQ (reference sequence). The chain's CDR3 is CASSLGARAKNIQYF. Written as DNA, the CDR3 is TGTGCCAGCAGCTTAGGAGCCAGAGCCAAAAACATTCAGTACTTC.

The genes are TRBV29-1 and TRBJ2-1; D is uncertain. The CDR3 sequence is 14 residues long. The V end lost 4 bases, the J end lost 2 bases, and 12 bases lay between the germline ends. Germline values: CDR1 SQVTM, CDR2 ANQGSEA. CDR3 region: CSVAWDGAYNEQFF. In DNA form, the CDR3 reads TGCAGCGTTGCCTGGGATGGGGCCTACAATGAGCAGTTCTTC.

This chain connects TRBV27 to TRBJ1-4; D possibly corresponds to TRBD1 (5 bases). Trimming left V 6 bases short and J 0 bases short, with 11 bases between. CDR3 length: 15 amino acids. Germline V gene data show CDR1 as MNHEY and CDR2 as SMNVEV (reference sequence). This chain's CDR3 is CASRTGEPTNEKLFF. CDR3 nucleotide sequence: TGTGCCAGCAGGACGGGGGAGCCAACTAATGAAAAACTGTTTTTT. The full variable domain, completed using reference TRBV27 and TRBJ1-4, is EAQVTQNPRYLITVTGKKLTVTCSQNMNHEYMSWYRQDPGLGLRQIYYSMNVEVTDKGDVPEGYKVSRKEKRNFPLILESPSPNQTSLYFCASRTGEPTNEKLFFGSGTQLSVL.

V gene TRBV13 combines with J gene TRBJ2-1, with a possible D match to TRBD2 (5 bases). From germline, CDR1 is PRHDT and CDR2 FYEKMQ (reference sequence). CDR3 length: 17 residues. V gave up 1 base and J gave up 0 bases, with 13 bases separating them. The CDR3 is CASSLEAELSSYNEQFF. In DNA, the CDR3 is TGTGCCAGCAGCTTAGAAGCGGAGCTGAGCTCCTACAATGAGCAGTTCTTC.

V usage is TRBV6-1 and J usage is TRBJ2-7, with D uncertain. The germline V and J ends were trimmed by 3 bases and 7 bases, with 13 bases remaining between them. Germline V gives CDR1 MNHNS, CDR2 SASEGT. This CDR3 is built from 13 residues. CDR3 in DNA: TGTGCCAGCAGTGAGGACGGGTACTGGGAGCAGTACTTC. Translated, it gives CASSEDGYWEQYF.

Comment on this clonotype: This could be a read error, since a much larger clone is one nucleotide away. The chain carries TRBV11-2 and TRBJ2-7; no clear D gene. V was shortened by 4 bases and J by 2 bases, with 6 bases between the two germline ends. Germline V CDR1 and CDR2: SGHAT, FQNNGV. This CDR3 has 12 amino acids. The CDR3 protein is CASSSEAYEQYF. CDR3 coding DNA: TGTGCCAGCAGCTCCGAGGCCTACGAGCAGTACTTC.

This clonotype was observed a few times. J is TRBJ2-1 and V is TRBV10-3; D is tentatively TRBD1 or TRBD2 (5 bases each). The CDR3 sequence is 13 residues long. V lost 2 bases, J lost 9 bases, and 11 bases lay in between. CDR1 and CDR2 (germline): ENHRY, SYGVKD. The CDR3 loop reads CAISEGGRGEQFF. In nucleotides, the CDR3 is TGTGCCATCAGTGAGGGAGGAAGGGGTGAGCAGTTCTTC.

This CDR3 is CSARDEGRGEGYTF. The DNA of the CDR3 is TGCAGTGCTAGAGATGAGGGCAGGGGAGAGGGCTACACCTTC. The chain employs TRBV20-1 and TRBJ1-2; possible D gene TRBD1, 6 bases. Trimming removed 0 bases from V and 8 bases from J, with 16 bases in between. Germline-derived CDR1 and CDR2 are DFQATT and SNEGSKA (reference sequence). This CDR3 contains 14 residues.

Worth noting for this clonotype: The junction and the germline gene differ at one end; a read error may be behind it. The CDR3 DNA is TGTGCTAGCAGCACCGATAAGGGCTCACCCCTCCACTTT. Translating it yields CASSTDKGSPLHF. This sequence joins TRBV7-7 and TRBJ1-6; D is uncertain. This CDR3 spans 13 amino acids. Germline assignment: CDR1 SSHAT and CDR2 FNYEAQ (reference sequence). The variable domain in full, completed from reference TRBV7-7 and TRBJ1-6, reads GAGVSQSPRYKVTKRGQDVTLRCDPISSHATLYWYQQALGQGPEFLTYFNYEAQPDKSGLPSDRFSAERPEGSISTLTIQRTEQRDSAMYRCASSTDKGSPLHFGNGTRLTVT.

This clonotype turned up a few times. This rearrangement joins TRBV6-1 to TRBJ1-2; TRBD1 matches at 9 bases. V shed 6 bases, J shed 5 bases, and the junction held 13 bases outside the gene matches. Germline V gene sequence: CDR1 MNHNS, CDR2 SASEGT. The CDR3 is 16 residues long. The DNA for the CDR3 is TGTGCCAGCAGGAAGGCCCCACAGGGGGCAGAGTATGGCTACACCTTC. Protein product: CASRKAPQGAEYGYTF.

The chain carries TRBV20-1 and TRBJ2-5; D unclear. V gave up 5 bases and J gave up 1 base, with 8 bases separating them. In germline, CDR1 is DFQATT, CDR2 SNEGSKA (reference sequence). The CDR3 runs 12 residues. CDR3 amino acids: CSAAGVQETQYF. The CDR3 DNA reads as TGCAGTGCTGCTGGGGTCCAAGAGACCCAGTACTTC.

The chain recombines TRBV20-1 with TRBJ2-5; D gene ambiguous. Between the trimmed V and J ends, which lost 1 base and 13 bases, there was a span of 13 bases. CDR3 length equals 11 residues. Germline lookup yields CDR1 DFQATT and CDR2 SNEGSKA (reference sequence). CDR3 protein: CSARVQRTWYF. CDR3 DNA sequence: TGCAGTGCTAGAGTGCAGAGAACGTGGTACTTC.

In its sample, this clonotype was seen a few times. The genes are TRBV12-3 or TRBV12-4 and TRBJ1-5; a weak D match, TRBD1 (5 bases). The ends were cut back, 3 bases at V and 4 bases at J, with 7 bases in the middle. The CDR3 consists of 13 residues. As DNA, the CDR3 is TGTGCCAGCAGTTTGGGGCAGAATCAGCCCCAGCATTTT. It specifies CASSLGQNQPQHF.